This T cell receptor (beta chain) appears in the sequencing data of a study of graft-versus-host responses after intestinal transplantation. General study points: Analysis identified GvH clones in recipient marrow, with some appearing first in ileum or blood.

CDR3 length: 14 amino acids. Germline loops: CDR1 SGDLS, CDR2 YYNGEE. With 0 bases removed from V and 6 bases from J, the gap between germline ends came to 10 bases. Only in-frame clones appear in the TCRdb table, and some are missing; sequencing was by immunoSEQ multiplex PCR. The sample includes about 39,000 clones, roughly 91% of them seen just once. With respect to this clone: The antigen is undetermined.

This TCR came from a human patient who received an intestinal transplant, so some T cells may come from the graft donor. V is TRBV9 and J is TRBJ1-5; D is unclear. Material: PBMCs, obtained roughly 270 days after transplant. This CDR3 reads CASSVGAEGQPQHF. The DNA of the CDR3 is TGTGCCAGCAGCGTAGGGGCAGAGGGTCAGCCCCAGCATTTT.